The clone carrying this TCR beta chain was picked up a small number of times. Then a second PCR, running roughly 7 to 11 cycles, was carried out with a sample-barcoded 5' primer and a J-beta primer mix. Each cDNA molecule, via a template-switch adaptor with 12 random nucleotides, was tagged. MiXCR was run by TCRdb on the 5' RACE reads, yielding one entry per CDR3 protein. This table holds approximately 850,000 distinct CDR3 sequences, roughly 64% found once. This sample is part of a study of blood T cells in healthy people across ages. The CDR3 covers 13 residues. The sequenced sample was blood. The receptor's source is a man in his thirties or forties in good health. V and J are TRBV21-1 and TRBJ1-1. TRBV21-1 is listed as a pseudogene. CDR3 region: CASSNLMNTEAFF. The CDR3 region has the DNA TGTGCCAGCAGCAACCTGATGAACACTGAAGCTTTCTTT.